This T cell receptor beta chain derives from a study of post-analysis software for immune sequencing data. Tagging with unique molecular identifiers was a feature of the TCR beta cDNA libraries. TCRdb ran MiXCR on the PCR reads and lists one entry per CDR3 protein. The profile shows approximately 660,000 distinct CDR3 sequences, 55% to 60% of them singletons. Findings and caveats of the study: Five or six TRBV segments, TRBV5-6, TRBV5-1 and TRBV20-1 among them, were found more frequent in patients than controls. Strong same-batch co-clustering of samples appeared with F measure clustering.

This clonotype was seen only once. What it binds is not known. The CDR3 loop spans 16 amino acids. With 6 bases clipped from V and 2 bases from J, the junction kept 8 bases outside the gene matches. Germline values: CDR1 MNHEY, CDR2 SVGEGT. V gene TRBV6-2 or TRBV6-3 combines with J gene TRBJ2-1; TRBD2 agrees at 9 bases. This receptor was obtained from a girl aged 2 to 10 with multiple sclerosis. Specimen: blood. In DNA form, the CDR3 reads TGTGCCAGCAGCCAGGGACTAGCCACCACCTACAATGAGCAGTTCTTC. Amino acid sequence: CASSQGLATTYNEQFF.